This T cell receptor beta chain was captured by sequencing in a study of CD8+ T cells in alopecia areata. The authors extracted RNA and reverse transcribed it into cDNA as the sequencing template. Sequencing was performed with immunoSEQ multiplex PCR; in TCRdb, only in-frame clones are kept and a portion is missing. The table has 70,000 or so clones, 60% seen once; the top ten hold more than 15%. The CDR3 consists of 14 residues. Germline V gene sequence: CDR1 LNHNV, CDR2 YYDKDF (reference sequence). V was shortened by 3 bases and J by 3 bases, with 11 bases between the two germline ends. This clone was counted a few times.

The specimen was CD8+ T cells sorted from blood, collected at week 0. This sequence joins TRBV15 and TRBJ2-5; no reliable D call. This TCR was recovered from a human donor with alopecia areata. The CDR3 DNA reads TGTGCCACCAGCAGGTCCCGGTTGGAAGAGACCCAGTACTTC. Its protein product is CATSRSRLEETQYF.